These 8 T cell receptor beta chains came from one sample sequenced in a study of Graves' ophthalmopathy and Graves' hyperthyroidism. RNA served as the template for amplifying TCR beta CDR3 regions. A first-round RT-PCR used HTBI primers, followed by a second-round multiplex PCR. Each CDR3 protein is one row after TCRdb ran MiXCR on the multiplex PCR reads. The sample has some 1.1 million distinct CDR3 sequences, 36% seen once; the top ten hold 11%. Specimen: peripheral blood or thyroid tissue (not recorded which). The source of these receptors is an adult man with Graves' hyperthyroidism.

Concerning this clonotype: Since no conserved phenylalanine or tryptophan closes the CDR3, a read error is the likely cause. V and J are TRBV7-8 and TRBJ1-1; 7 bases match TRBD1. J lost 4 bases, V lost 5 bases, and 7 bases had no gene match. The CDR3 is 14 amino acids. Germline CDR1 SGHVS, CDR2 FQNEAQ. The CDR3 DNA sequence: TGTGCCAGCAGCCAAACATGGGACAGCACTGAAGCTTTCCTT. It encodes CASSQTWDSTEAFL.

This clonotype showed up just a few times. A much larger clone differs from this one at a single base, so this may be a read error. This chain joins TRBV20-1 and TRBJ2-2; D ambiguous. CDR1 is DFQATT, CDR2 SNEGSKA, per germline (reference sequence). V was cut by 2 bases and J by 4 bases, with 2 bases left in between. The CDR3 extends over 11 amino acids. Here the CDR3 reads CSARLTGELFF. CDR3 DNA: TGCAGTGCTAGACTCACCGGGGAGCTGTTTTTT.

This clonotype was seen more than once but under ten times. The V gene is TRBV11-2, the J gene TRBJ2-7; D not resolved. The CDR3 totals 13 residues. CDR1 and CDR2 from the germline V gene are SGHAT and FQNNGV. V was shortened by 0 bases and J by 5 bases, with 8 bases between the two germline ends. Here the CDR3 reads CASSLDLVHEQYF. Written as DNA, the CDR3 is TGTGCCAGCAGCTTAGATCTAGTCCACGAGCAGTACTTC.

V is TRBV7-9 and J is TRBJ2-5; 8 nucleotides agree with TRBD1. The V segment lost 2 bases and the J segment 0 bases; nucleotides outside the gene matches: 11. The CDR3 is 18 amino acids. Germline CDR1 reads SEHNR; CDR2 reads FQNEAQ (reference sequence). In nucleotides, the CDR3 is TGTGCCAGCAGCTTACAATACCAGGACAGGGAGTACCAAGAGACCCAGTACTTC. Translation: CASSLQYQDREYQETQYF.

Worth noting for this clonotype: The conserved final phenylalanine or tryptophan is absent from the CDR3, which likely points to a read error. The rearrangement uses TRBV10-2 and TRBJ2-7, with a tentative D call TRBD2 (6 bases). V dropped 2 bases and J dropped 0 bases, with 11 bases sitting between them. This CDR3 comprises 15 residues. Germline V lookup: CDR1 WSHSY, CDR2 SAAADI. CDR3 residues: CASSEKRARSYEQYL. The CDR3 nucleotides are TGCGCCAGCAGTGAGAAGCGGGCCCGCTCCTACGAGCAGTACCTC.

Of note for this clonotype: Just one base apart from a much larger clone, this may be a read error. The chain has TRBV7-2 and TRBJ1-2, with a weak D call TRBD1 (5 bases). This CDR3 comprises 15 residues. Per germline, CDR1 SGHTA and CDR2 FQGNSA. The DNA for the CDR3 is TGCGCCAGCAGCCAAGATCCCAGGGTACACTATGGCTACACCTTC. It translates to CASSQDPRVHYGYTF.

This clonotype was recorded at least ten times. V and J are TRBV7-2 and TRBJ2-7; tentatively, D is TRBD1 (6 bases). Per the germline V gene, CDR1 is SGHTA and CDR2 is FQGNSA. The CDR3 sequence is 11 residues long. Trimming took off 7 bases at V and 9 bases at J, with 13 bases between the two ends. The CDR3 DNA is TGTGCCAGCACCATACAGGGACGGCAGTACTTC. It yields the protein CASTIQGRQYF.

The J gene is TRBJ1-6, the V gene TRBV6-5, with a possible D match to TRBD1 (5 bases). CDR3 length equals 17 residues. Trimming took off 2 bases at V and 7 bases at J, with 18 bases between the two ends. Germline V CDR1 and CDR2: MNHEY, SVGAGI. CDR3 sequence (DNA): TGTGCCAGCAGTTACCCCAGTGACGGGGCCTGGAATTCACCCCTCCACTTT. It codes for CASSYPSDGAWNSPLHF.